These T cell receptor beta chains were read from a single sample in a study of blood T cell repertoires in COVID-19. Profiled with immunoSEQ multiplex PCR; TCRdb holds only in-frame clones, not every one. The sample shows about 130,000 clones, 84% of them seen only once. The sequenced sample consisted of peripheral blood. The receptors derive from a woman aged 25 to 39 who had recovered from COVID-19. Each CDR3 is given with its conserved first and last residue. The D gene is left open where the match is weak. Some rows have no size entry. The others give once, few or many, or a class for an expanded clone.

D | size | J | V | DNA | CDR3
TRBD1 | - | TRBJ1-1 | TRBV25-1 | TGTGCCAGCATCAACCAGGGGGCGAACACTGAAGCTTTCTTT | CASINQGANTEAFF
TRBD1 | - | TRBJ2-4 | TRBV9 | TGTGCCAGCAGCGAGGGACAGGGGACCCTCACAGGGGGCATTCAGTACTTC | CASSEGQGTLTGGIQYF
TRBD1 | - | TRBJ2-1 | TRBV6-1 | TGTGCCAGCAGTGAAAGGGCAGGGGGCAAGAATGAGCAGTTCTTC | CASSERAGGKNEQFF
TRBD2 | - | TRBJ2-7 | TRBV7-2 | TGTGCCAGCAGCTTAAATTGGCTAGCGGGATATATCTACGAGCAGTACTTC | CASSLNWLAGYIYEQYF
TRBD1 | - | TRBJ2-5 | TRBV5-1 | TGCGCCAGCAGCCTGTGGGACAGGGCTCAAGAGACCCAGTACTTC | CASSLWDRAQETQYF
- | few | TRBJ2-4 | TRBV29-1 | TGCAGCGTTGAGGGGGCGACCAAAAACATTCAGTACTTC | CSVEGATKNIQYF
TRBD1 | - | TRBJ1-5 | TRBV20-1 | TGCAGTGCTAGTAGGGGACAGGGTTCGATCAGCAATCAGCCCCAGCATTTT | CSASRGQGSISNQPQHF
TRBD2 | - | TRBJ2-1 | TRBV10-2 | TGCGCCAGCAGTGATGCTCCGGGACTAGGTCTGAATGAGCAGTTCTTC | CASSDAPGLGLNEQFF
TRBD1 | few | TRBJ1-3 | TRBV19 | TGTGCCAGTAGTACCGGACAGGGACGAGCTGGAAACACCATATATTTT | CASSTGQGRAGNTIYF
- | - | TRBJ2-7 | TRBV6-5 | TGTGCCAGCATCAAGACGGGAGAGATAACCTACGAGCAGTACTTC | CASIKTGEITYEQYF
- | - | TRBJ1-1 | TRBV2 | TGTGCCAGCAGCACGCAGGGCAACACTGAAGCTTTCTTT | CASSTQGNTEAFF
TRBD1 | once | TRBJ1-6 | TRBV19 | TGTGCCAGTAGGGCCACCGGGACAGGGTATTCACCCCTCCACTTT | CASRATGTGYSPLHF
TRBD2 | - | TRBJ2-3 | TRBV25-1 | TGTGCCAGCATACCGCGTGGCGGGAGGGCCACAGATACGCAGTATTTT | CASIPRGGRATDTQYF
- | - | TRBJ2-5 | TRBV7-2 | TGTGCCAGCAGCCGGTCCAGCGCGGAGACCCAGTACTTC | CASSRSSAETQYF
TRBD1 | - | TRBJ2-7 | TRBV5-4 | TGTGCCAGCAGCTTGGGGACAGGGGGATCCTACGAGCAGTACTTC | CASSLGTGGSYEQYF
- | - | TRBJ1-5 | TRBV6-5 | TGTGCCAGCAGTTATGATAACTTCCGGGACAAACAGCCCCAGCATTTT | CASSYDNFRDKQPQHF
TRBD1 | - | TRBJ2-7 | TRBV30 | TGTGCCTGGAGTCATCCGGGACAGGGTGGTTACGAGCAGTACTTC | CAWSHPGQGGYEQYF
- | - | TRBJ2-7 | TRBV7-3 | TGTGCCAGCAGCCCGGGGACTGGGGCCTACGAGCAGTACTTC | CASSPGTGAYEQYF
TRBD2 | - | TRBJ2-3 | TRBV7-2 | TGTGCCAGCAGCTTAGCGCCAGGGACTAGCGGGAGGAATACGCAGTATTTT | CASSLAPGTSGRNTQYF
- | - | TRBJ1-2 | TRBV6-6 | TGTGCCAGCAGTTACGACAGAACTAACTATGGCTACACCTTC | CASSYDRTNYGYTF
TRBD1 | - | TRBJ1-6 | TRBV2 | TGTGCCAGCAGTGAAAGGGCAGGGGGTTCACCCCTCCACTTT | CASSERAGGSPLHF
- | - | TRBJ2-1 | TRBV19 | TGTGCCAGTAGTGTTGACCGGGGCTCCTACAATGAGCAGTTCTTC | CASSVDRGSYNEQFF
- | - | TRBJ2-1 | TRBV10-1 | TGCGCCAGCAGTGAAATCCTAGGAAATGAGCAGTTCTTC | CASSEILGNEQFF